The 10 T cell receptor beta chains reported below all come from one sample, sequenced in a study of human T cells and chemical hapten exposure. MiXCR, applied by TCRdb to the RACE reads, yields one record per CDR3 protein. The table shows some 300,000 distinct CDR3 sequences, with 4.5% to 5.5% occurring only once. Time point here: pre-sensitization, week 0. Noted treatment: therapeutic diphenylcyclopropenone sensitization with weekly scalp DPC. The material was whole blood, obtained in connection with sensitization to the hapten diphenylcyclopropenone (DPC). These receptor sequences come from a woman under 30 with alopecia areata. Some clones in this sample may be carry-over from other donors' samples.

This clonotype was recorded a few times. This chain links TRBV29-1 with TRBJ2-5, with TRBD2 matching 11 bases. Trimming cost V 5 bases and J 2 bases; bases outside gene matches: 4. The CDR3 is 14 residues long. CDR1 SQVTM and CDR2 ANQGSEA come from the germline V gene. The CDR3, as DNA: TGCAGCGTTACGACTAGCGGGGCGCAAGAGACCCAGTACTTC. This codes for CSVTTSGAQETQYF.

This clonotype appeared many times. The genes are TRBV3-1 and TRBJ1-5; D gene unclear. The CDR3 is 14 residues long. V dropped 1 base and J dropped 6 bases, with 10 bases sitting between them. Germline V gene lookup returns CDR1 LGHDT and CDR2 YNNKEL (reference sequence). The CDR3 nucleotides are TGTGCCAGCAGCCAAGGTGGTCGGGGTCAGCCCCAGCATTTT. Amino acid sequence: CASSQGGRGQPQHF.

This clonotype came up many times. This chain uses TRBV29-1 with TRBJ2-3; D is ambiguous. This CDR3 has 15 amino acids. V was clipped by 6 bases and J by 2 bases, with 18 bases between them. Germline V CDR1 and CDR2: SQVTM, ANQGSEA. Here the CDR3 DNA reads TGCAGCGTGCTGGAACAGATGGTATACACAGATACGCAGTATTTT. It encodes CSVLEQMVYTDTQYF.

This clonotype came up many times. V gene TRBV28 combines with J gene TRBJ2-3; tentative D call: TRBD1 (8 bases). Trimming pared 3 bases from V and 10 bases from J, leaving 17 bases between. The germline gives CDR1 MDHEN, CDR2 SYDVKM. This CDR3 contains 14 residues. The CDR3 here is CASSFNRGGRAQYF. The DNA for the CDR3 is TGTGCCAGCAGTTTCAACAGGGGGGGTAGGGCGCAGTATTTT.

The rearrangement joins TRBV20-1 to TRBJ1-2; no clear D. Trimming left V 3 bases short and J 1 base short, with 6 bases between. Germline CDR1 reads DFQATT; CDR2 reads SNEGSKA (reference sequence). The CDR3 has 12 residues. The CDR3 nucleotides are TGCAGTGCTAGTGGGGATAACTATGGCTACACCTTC. This sequence encodes CSASGDNYGYTF.

There are many counts of this clonotype. CDR3 sequence (DNA): TGTGCCAGCAGGGGGACCTTGGGAGTCGACACCATATATTTT. It codes for CASRGTLGVDTIYF. J is TRBJ1-3 and V is TRBV12-3 or TRBV12-4; D possibly corresponds to TRBD1 (5 bases). Trimming took off 6 bases at V and 8 bases at J, with 17 bases between the two ends. The length of the CDR3 is 14 residues.

The chain uses TRBV7-8 and TRBJ2-2; no definite D call. This CDR3 is 15 amino acids long. The V end lost 2 bases, the J end lost 3 bases, and 10 bases lay between the germline ends. Germline CDR1 SGHVS, CDR2 FQNEAQ. The CDR3 DNA sequence: TGTGCCAGCAGCTTAAGGGCCAGACACACCGGGGAGCTGTTTTTT. As protein: CASSLRARHTGELFF.

The chain employs TRBV12-3 or TRBV12-4 and TRBJ2-7; D may be TRBD1 (6 bases). The CDR3 is 14 amino acids. Trimming took off 2 bases at V and 2 bases at J, with 10 bases between the two ends. The CDR3 region has the DNA TGTGCCAGCAGTTTATCGGACAGTCCCTACGAGCAGTACTTC. Amino acid sequence: CASSLSDSPYEQYF.

The table lists this clonotype with many counts. The rearrangement uses TRBV6-5 and TRBJ1-4, with D perhaps matching TRBD1 (5 bases). The CDR3 totals 16 residues. Germline lookup yields CDR1 MNHEY and CDR2 SVGAGI. Trimming took off 8 bases at V and 1 base at J, with 17 bases between the two ends. The CDR3 nucleotides read TGTGCCAGCGGCCGGGACTTCTCTATAACTAATGAAAAACTGTTTTTT. It specifies CASGRDFSITNEKLFF.

Comments on this clonotype: One base away lies a much larger clone, so this may be a sequencing read error. This chain connects TRBV2 to TRBJ1-1; 8 positions agree with TRBD1. This CDR3 is 13 amino acids long. V was pared by 6 bases and J by 4 bases, with 4 bases of the junction left unmatched. Germline V lookup: CDR1 SNHLY, CDR2 FYNNEI. CDR3 DNA sequence: TGTGCCAGCAGCGGACAGGGAGGCACTGAAGCTTTCTTT. This codes for CASSGQGGTEAFF.